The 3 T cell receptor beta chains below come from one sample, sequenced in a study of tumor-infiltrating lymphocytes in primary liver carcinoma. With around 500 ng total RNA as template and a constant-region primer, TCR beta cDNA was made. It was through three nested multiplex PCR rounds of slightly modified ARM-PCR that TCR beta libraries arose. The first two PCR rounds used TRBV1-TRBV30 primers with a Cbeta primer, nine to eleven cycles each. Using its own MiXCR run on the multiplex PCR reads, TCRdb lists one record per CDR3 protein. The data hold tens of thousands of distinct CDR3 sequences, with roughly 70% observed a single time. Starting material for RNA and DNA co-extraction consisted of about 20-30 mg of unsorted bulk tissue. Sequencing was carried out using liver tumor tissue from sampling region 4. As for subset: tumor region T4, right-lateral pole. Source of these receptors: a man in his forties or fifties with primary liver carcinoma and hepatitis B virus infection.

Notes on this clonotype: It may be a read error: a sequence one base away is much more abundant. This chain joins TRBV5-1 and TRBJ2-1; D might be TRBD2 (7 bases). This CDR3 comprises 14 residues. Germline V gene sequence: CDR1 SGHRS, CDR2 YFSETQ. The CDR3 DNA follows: TGCGCCAGCAGCTTGGAGGGGGGGAGAGATGAGCTGTTCTTC. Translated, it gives CASSLEGGRDELFF.

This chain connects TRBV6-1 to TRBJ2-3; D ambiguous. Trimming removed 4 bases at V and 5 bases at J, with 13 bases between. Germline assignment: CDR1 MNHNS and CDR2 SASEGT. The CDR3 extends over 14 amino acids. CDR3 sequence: CASSVTHTEDTQYF. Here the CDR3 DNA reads TGTGCCAGCAGTGTTACGCATACAGAAGATACGCAGTATTTT.

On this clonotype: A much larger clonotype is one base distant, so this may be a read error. Written as DNA, the CDR3 is TGTGCCAGCTCACCCATAGCGTTGGATGCGCAGTATTTT. Translating it yields CASSPIALDAQYF. V and J are TRBV18 and TRBJ2-3, with D maybe TRBD2 (5 bases). The CDR3 spans 13 residues. Germline loops: CDR1 KGHSH, CDR2 LQKENI. V lost 3 bases and J 10 bases, leaving 14 bases between the germline ends.